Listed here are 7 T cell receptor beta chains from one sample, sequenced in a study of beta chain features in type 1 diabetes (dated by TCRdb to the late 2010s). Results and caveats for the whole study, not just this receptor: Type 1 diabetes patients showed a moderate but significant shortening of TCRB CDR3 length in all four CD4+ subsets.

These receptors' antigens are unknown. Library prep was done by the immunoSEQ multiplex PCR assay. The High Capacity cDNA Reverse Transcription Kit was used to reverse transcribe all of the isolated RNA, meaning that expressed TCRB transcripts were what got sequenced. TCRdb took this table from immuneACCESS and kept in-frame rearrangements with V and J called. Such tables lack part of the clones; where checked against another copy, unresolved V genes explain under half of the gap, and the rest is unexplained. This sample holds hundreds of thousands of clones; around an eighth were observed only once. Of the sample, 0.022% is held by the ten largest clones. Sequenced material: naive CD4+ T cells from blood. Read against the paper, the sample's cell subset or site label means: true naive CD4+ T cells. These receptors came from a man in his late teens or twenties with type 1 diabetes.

The CDR3 reads CASREQGVSHEQYF. The CDR3, as DNA: TGTGCCAGCAGAGAACAGGGTGTATCCCACGAGCAGTACTTC. The chain couples TRBV2 to TRBJ2-7; possibly TRBD1 for D (6 bases). The CDR3 is 14 residues long. From germline, CDR1 is SNHLY and CDR2 FYNNEI. The V end was cut by 6 bases, the J end by 5 bases, with 17 bases between.

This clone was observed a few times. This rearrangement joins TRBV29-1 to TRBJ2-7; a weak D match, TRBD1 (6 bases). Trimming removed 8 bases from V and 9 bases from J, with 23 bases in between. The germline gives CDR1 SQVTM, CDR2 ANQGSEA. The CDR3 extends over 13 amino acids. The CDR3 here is CSTRQAGDTTQYF. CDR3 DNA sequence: TGCAGCACACGACAGGCAGGGGATACGACGCAGTACTTC.

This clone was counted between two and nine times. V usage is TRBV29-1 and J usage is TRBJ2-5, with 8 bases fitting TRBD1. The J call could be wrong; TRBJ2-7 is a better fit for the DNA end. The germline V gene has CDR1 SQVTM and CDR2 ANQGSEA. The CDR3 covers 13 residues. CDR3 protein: CSVTQDRAYEQYF. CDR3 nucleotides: TGCAGCGTGACTCAGGACAGGGCCTACGAGCAGTACTTC.

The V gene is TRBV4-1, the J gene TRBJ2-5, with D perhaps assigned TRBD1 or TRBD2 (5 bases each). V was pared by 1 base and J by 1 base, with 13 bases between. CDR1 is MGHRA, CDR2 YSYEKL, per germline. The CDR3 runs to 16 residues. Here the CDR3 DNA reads TGCGCCAGCAGCCAAGGGTCGGGACGTTTCCAAGAGACCCAGTACTTC. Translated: CASSQGSGRFQETQYF.

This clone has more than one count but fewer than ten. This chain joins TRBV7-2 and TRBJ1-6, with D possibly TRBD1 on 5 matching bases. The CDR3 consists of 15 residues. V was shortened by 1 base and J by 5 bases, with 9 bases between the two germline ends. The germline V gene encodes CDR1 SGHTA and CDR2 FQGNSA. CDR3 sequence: CASSLGDGDNSPLHF. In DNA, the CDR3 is TGTGCCAGCAGCTTAGGGGACGGTGATAATTCACCCCTCCACTTT.

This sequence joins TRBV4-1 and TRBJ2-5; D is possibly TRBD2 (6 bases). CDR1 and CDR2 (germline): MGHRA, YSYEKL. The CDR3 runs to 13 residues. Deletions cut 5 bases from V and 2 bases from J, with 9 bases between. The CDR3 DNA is TGCGCCAGCAGCGGACTATCACAAGAGACCCAGTACTTC. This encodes CASSGLSQETQYF.

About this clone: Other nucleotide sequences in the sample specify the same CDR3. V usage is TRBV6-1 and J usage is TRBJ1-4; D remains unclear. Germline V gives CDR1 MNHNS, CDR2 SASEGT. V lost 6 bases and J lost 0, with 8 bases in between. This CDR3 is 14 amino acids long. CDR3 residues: CASSPGSTNEKLFF. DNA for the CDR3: TGTGCCAGCAGCCCGGGCTCAACTAATGAAAAACTGTTTTTT.